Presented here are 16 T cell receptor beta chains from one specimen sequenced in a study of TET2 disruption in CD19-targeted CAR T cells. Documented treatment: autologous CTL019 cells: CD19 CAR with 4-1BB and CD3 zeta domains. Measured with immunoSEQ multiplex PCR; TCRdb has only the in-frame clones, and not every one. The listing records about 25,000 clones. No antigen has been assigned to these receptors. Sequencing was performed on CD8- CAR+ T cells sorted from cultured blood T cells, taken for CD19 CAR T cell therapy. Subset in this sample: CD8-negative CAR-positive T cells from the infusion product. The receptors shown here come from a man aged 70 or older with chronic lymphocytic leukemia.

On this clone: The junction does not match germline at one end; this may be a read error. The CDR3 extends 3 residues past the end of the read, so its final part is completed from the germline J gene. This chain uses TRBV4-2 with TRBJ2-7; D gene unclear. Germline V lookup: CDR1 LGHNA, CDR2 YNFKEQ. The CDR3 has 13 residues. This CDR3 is CASSQDQTYEQYF. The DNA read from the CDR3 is TGCGCCAGCAGCCAAGATCAAACCTACGAG.

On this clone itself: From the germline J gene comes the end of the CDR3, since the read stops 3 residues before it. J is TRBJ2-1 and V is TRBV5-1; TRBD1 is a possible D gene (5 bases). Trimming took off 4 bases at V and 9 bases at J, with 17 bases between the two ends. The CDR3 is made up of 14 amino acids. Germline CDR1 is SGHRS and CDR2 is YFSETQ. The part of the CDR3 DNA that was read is TGCGCCAGCAGCCGAGGACAAGCCGCAGGTGAG. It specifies CASSRGQAAGE. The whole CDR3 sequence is CASSRGQAAGEQFF.

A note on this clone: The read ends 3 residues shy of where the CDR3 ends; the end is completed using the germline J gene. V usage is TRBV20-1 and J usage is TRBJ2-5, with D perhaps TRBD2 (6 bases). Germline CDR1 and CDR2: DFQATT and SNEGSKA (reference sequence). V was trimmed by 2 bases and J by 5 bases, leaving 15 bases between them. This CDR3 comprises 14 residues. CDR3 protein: CSARTHVGGETQYF. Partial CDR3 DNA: TGCAGTGCTAGAACTCACGTTGGGGGGGAGACC.

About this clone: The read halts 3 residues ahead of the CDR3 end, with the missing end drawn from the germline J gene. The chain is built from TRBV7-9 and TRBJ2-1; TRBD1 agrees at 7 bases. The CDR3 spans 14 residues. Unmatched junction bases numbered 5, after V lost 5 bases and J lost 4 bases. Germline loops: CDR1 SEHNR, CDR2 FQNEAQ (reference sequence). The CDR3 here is CASSPRTGYNEQFF. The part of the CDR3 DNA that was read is TGTGCCAGCAGCCCTCGGACAGGTTACAATGAG. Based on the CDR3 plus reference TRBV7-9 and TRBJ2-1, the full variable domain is DTGVSQNPRHKITKRGQNVTFRCDPISEHNRLYWYRQTLGQGPEFLTYFQNEAQLEKSRLLSDRFSAERPKGSFSTLEIQRTEQGDSAMYLCASSPRTGYNEQFFGPGTRLTVL.

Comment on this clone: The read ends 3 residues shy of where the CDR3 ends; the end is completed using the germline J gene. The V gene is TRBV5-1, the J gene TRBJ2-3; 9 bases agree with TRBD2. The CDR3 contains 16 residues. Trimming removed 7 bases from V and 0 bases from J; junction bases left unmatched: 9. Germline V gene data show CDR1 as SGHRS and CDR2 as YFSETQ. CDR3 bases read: TGCGCCAGCCCCCCCGGGGCGGGGGGGAGCACAGATACG. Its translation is CASPPGAGGSTDT. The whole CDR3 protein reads CASPPGAGGSTDTQYF.

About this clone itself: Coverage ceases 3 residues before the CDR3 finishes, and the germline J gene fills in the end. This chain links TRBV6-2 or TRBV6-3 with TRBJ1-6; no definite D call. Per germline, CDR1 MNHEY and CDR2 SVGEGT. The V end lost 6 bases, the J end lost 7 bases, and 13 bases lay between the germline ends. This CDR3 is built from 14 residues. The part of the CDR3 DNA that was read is TGTGCCAGCAGCAACCAGTTAGGGAATTCACCC. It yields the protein CASSNQLGNSP. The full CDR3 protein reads CASSNQLGNSPLHF.

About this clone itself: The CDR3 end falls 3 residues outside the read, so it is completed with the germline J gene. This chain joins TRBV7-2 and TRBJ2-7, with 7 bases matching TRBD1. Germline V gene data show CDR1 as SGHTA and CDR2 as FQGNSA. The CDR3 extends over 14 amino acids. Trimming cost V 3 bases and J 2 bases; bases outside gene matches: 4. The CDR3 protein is CASSFGTVAYEQYF. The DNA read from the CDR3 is TGTGCCAGCAGCTTCGGGACAGTCGCCTACGAG.

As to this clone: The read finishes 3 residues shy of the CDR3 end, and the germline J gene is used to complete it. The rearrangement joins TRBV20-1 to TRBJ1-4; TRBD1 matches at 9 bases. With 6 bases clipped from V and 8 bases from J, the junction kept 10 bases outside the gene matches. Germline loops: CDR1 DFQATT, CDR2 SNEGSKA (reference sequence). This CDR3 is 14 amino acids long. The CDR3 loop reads CSAKGQGGREKLFF. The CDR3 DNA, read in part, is TGCAGTGCCAAGGGACAGGGAGGGAGGGAAAAA.

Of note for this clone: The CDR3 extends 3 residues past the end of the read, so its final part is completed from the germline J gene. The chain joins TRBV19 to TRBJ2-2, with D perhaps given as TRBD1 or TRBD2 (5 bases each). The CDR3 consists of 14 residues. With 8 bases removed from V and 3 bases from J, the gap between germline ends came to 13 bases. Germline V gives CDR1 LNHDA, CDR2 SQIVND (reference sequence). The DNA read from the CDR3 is TGTGCCAGTGAGGGGCCTACCTACACCGGGGAG. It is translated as CASEGPTYTGE. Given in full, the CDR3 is CASEGPTYTGELFF.

The CDR3: CASSIQGVNTEAFF. The part of the CDR3 DNA that was read is TGTGCCAGTAGTATTCAGGGAGTGAACACTGAA. V gene TRBV19 combines with J gene TRBJ1-1, with D perhaps TRBD1 (5 bases). The sequenced fragment ends 3 residues before the CDR3 boundary, so the rest is inferred from the germline J gene. V lost 3 bases to trimming and J lost 0 bases, with 8 bases between them. Germline values: CDR1 LNHDA, CDR2 SQIVND (reference sequence). The CDR3 is 14 residues long.

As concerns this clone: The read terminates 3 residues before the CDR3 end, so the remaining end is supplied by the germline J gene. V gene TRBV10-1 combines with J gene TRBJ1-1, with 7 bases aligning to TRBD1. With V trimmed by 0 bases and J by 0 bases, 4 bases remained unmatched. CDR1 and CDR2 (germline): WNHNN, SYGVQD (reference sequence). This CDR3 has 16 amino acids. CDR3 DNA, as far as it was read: TGCGCCAGCAGTGAGTCGGGAGGGACAGTGAACACTGAA. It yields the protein CASSESGGTVNTE. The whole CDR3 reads CASSESGGTVNTEAFF.

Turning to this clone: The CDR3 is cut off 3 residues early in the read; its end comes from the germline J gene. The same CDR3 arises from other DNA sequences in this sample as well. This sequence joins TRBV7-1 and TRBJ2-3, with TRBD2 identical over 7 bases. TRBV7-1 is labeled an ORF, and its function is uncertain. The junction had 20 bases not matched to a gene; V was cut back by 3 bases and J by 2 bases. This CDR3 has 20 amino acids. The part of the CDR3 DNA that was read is TGTGCCAGCAGCTCCGGCCCTTGGCCTAGCGGAGGCGCTGACACAGATACG. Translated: CASSSGPWPSGGADTDT. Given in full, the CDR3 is CASSSGPWPSGGADTDTQYF.

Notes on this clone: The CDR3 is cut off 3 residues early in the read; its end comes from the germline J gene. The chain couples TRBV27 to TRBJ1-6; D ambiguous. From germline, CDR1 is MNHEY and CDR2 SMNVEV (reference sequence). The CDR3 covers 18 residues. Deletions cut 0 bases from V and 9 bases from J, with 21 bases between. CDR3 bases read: TGTGCCAGCAGTTTATCATCCGGGTCTAGAAAAGTCGGTTCACCC. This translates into CASSLSSGSRKVGSP. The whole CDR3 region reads CASSLSSGSRKVGSPLHF.

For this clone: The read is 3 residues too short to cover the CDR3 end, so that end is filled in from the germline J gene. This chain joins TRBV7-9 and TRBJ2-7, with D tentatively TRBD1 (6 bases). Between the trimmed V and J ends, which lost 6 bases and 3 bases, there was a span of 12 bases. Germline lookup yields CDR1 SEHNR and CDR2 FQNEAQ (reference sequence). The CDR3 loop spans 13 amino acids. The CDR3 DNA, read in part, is TGTGCCAGCAGGGGCAGGGGTAGCTACGAG. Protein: CASRGRGSYE. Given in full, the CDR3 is CASRGRGSYEQYF.

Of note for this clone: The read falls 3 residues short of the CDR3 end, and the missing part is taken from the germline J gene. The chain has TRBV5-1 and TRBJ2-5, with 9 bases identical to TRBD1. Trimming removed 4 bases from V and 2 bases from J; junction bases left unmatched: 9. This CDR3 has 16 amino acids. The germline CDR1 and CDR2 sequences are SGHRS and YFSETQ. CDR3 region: CASSTTGGLGQETQYF. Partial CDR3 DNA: TGCGCCAGCAGCACGACAGGGGGTTTGGGACAAGAGACC.

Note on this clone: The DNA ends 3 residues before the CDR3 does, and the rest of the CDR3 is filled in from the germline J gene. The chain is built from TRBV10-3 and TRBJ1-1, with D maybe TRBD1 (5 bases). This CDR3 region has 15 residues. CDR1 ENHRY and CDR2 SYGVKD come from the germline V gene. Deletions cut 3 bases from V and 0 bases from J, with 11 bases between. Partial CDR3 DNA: TGTGCCATCAGTGACTATCAGGGAGTGAACACTGAA. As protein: CAISDYQGVNTE. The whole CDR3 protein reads CAISDYQGVNTEAFF.